The next 8 T cell receptor beta chains were all read from a single sample in a study of T cells in Graves' hyperthyroidism and ophthalmopathy. TCR beta CDR3 regions were amplified from RNA. When the TCR CDR3 underwent first-round RT-PCR, the HTBI primer set was used. In TCRdb, the multiplex PCR reads were re-called with MiXCR into one record per CDR3 protein. The data contain hundreds of thousands of distinct CDR3 sequences, approximately 15% of them singletons. What was sequenced was blood. All receptors come from a woman under 30 with Graves' hyperthyroidism.

This clonotype was observed a few times. The rearrangement uses TRBV7-2 and TRBJ2-7; 7 positions match TRBD1. With 5 bases clipped from V and 6 bases from J, the junction kept 13 bases outside the gene matches. Germline CDR1 is SGHTA and CDR2 is FQGNSA. CDR3 length: 15 residues. The DNA for the CDR3 is TGTGCCAGCAGCCCCCCGACAGGGTATTTGTTCGAGCAGTACTTC. Protein product: CASSPPTGYLFEQYF.

This clonotype showed up just a few times. The J gene is TRBJ2-2, the V gene TRBV24-1, with D possibly matching TRBD1 (5 bases). The germline CDR1 and CDR2 sequences are KGHDR and SFDVKD. Between the trimmed V and J ends, which lost 10 bases and 3 bases, there was a span of 17 bases. This CDR3 comprises 15 residues. CDR3 loop: CATSPRTTHTGELFF. The CDR3 DNA reads as TGTGCCACAAGCCCCAGGACAACCCACACCGGGGAGCTGTTTTTT.

This clonotype has a count of ten or more. This chain joins TRBV7-9 and TRBJ2-3; TRBD1 matches at 7 bases. The CDR3 consists of 15 residues. Germline trimming cut 10 bases from V and 6 bases from J; bases unmatched to any gene: 16. CDR1 and CDR2 from the germline V gene are SEHNR and FQNEAQ (reference sequence). In DNA form, the CDR3 reads TGTGCCACCGGATTACAGGGGAAGTCATCGGATACGCAGTATTTT. This sequence encodes CATGLQGKSSDTQYF.

This clonotype was counted a few times. CDR3 loop: CASTLTAGVGYGYTF. CDR3 DNA sequence: TGTGCCAGCACCCTCACCGCAGGGGTGGGCTATGGCTACACCTTC. The gene calls are TRBV27 and TRBJ1-2, with D perhaps matching TRBD1 (6 bases). V was shortened by 7 bases and J by 4 bases, with 19 bases between the two germline ends. CDR1 and CDR2 (germline): MNHEY, SMNVEV (reference sequence). The CDR3 is 15 residues long.

This clonotype was counted ten times or more. The chain carries TRBV28 and TRBJ1-5; possibly TRBD1 for D (5 bases). Germline CDR1 is MDHEN and CDR2 is SYDVKM. This CDR3 contains 16 residues. Trimming shortened V by 6 bases and J by 1 base, and 16 bases separated the two germline ends. The DNA for the CDR3 is TGTGCCAGCAGCCCTGGGGGGGAGGGGAGCAATCAGCCCCAGCATTTT. This codes for CASSPGGEGSNQPQHF. The variable domain in full, completed from reference TRBV28 and TRBJ1-5, reads DVKVTQSSRYLVKRTGEKVFLECVQDMDHENMFWYRQDPGLGLRLIYFSYDVKMKEKGDIPEGYSVSREKKERFSLILESASTNQTSMYLCASSPGGEGSNQPQHFGDGTRLSIL.

Only a few counts were recorded for this clonotype. The chain recombines TRBV5-1 with TRBJ2-1; no firm D call. The germline gives CDR1 SGHRS, CDR2 YFSETQ. Trimming stripped 0 bases from V and 1 base from J, with 8 bases between. This CDR3 region has 15 residues. CDR3 DNA: TGCGCCAGCAGCTTGGGTGGGGAATCCTACAATGAGCAGTTCTTC. Translated: CASSLGGESYNEQFF.

J is TRBJ1-4 and V is TRBV19; the match to TRBD1 covers 7 bases. V lost 6 bases to trimming and J lost 8 bases; unmatched junction nucleotides: 9. The CDR3 runs 14 residues. Germline V gene data show CDR1 as LNHDA and CDR2 as SQIVND (reference sequence). CDR3 sequence: CASRPGQFTEKLFF. In DNA, the CDR3 is TGTGCCAGTAGGCCGGGACAGTTTACCGAAAAACTGTTTTTT. Based on the CDR3 plus reference TRBV19 and TRBJ1-4, the full variable domain is DGGITQSPKYLFRKEGQNVTLSCEQNLNHDAMYWYRQDPGQGLRLIYYSQIVNDFQKGDIAEGYSVSREKKESFPLTVTSAQKNPTAFYLCASRPGQFTEKLFFGSGTQLSVL.

This clonotype was found a few times. J is TRBJ1-6 and V is TRBV12-3 or TRBV12-4, with D uncertain. Trimming removed 0 bases at V and 9 bases at J, with 9 bases between. The CDR3 is 14 residues long. CDR3 DNA: TGTGCCAGCAGTTTAGCAGGTTCGATTTCACCCCTCCACTTT. Its protein product is CASSLAGSISPLHF.